This T cell receptor (beta chain) appears in the sequencing data of a study of cytomegalovirus exposure and HLA in healthy donors. Across the study: HLA-typed donors contributed about 85 million unique TCRs, which were held in an early data release.

Remarks on this clone: The target antigen is unknown.

Study outcomes and limitations: In a later analysis, V- and J-gene trimming of beta chains associated with a DCLRE1C missense variant, replicated independently. Later work found that TCR association rates differed between HLA loci; DRB1 had the most and HLA-C the fewest. Follow-up analysis seemed to connect common viral pathogens with several of the most significant clusters identified.

Researchers ran the PCR with 60 Vbeta and 13 Jbeta primers. Assay used: immunoSEQ multiplex PCR; TCRdb lists only in-frame clones, some missing. This table has roughly 200,000 clones, approximately 84% appearing once. Trimming at V came to 3 bases and at J to 0 bases, leaving 3 bases not matched to a gene. The CDR3 runs to 15 residues. Germline assignment: CDR1 SGHNT and CDR2 YYREEE (reference sequence). The chain employs TRBV5-4 and TRBJ2-7, with 10 bases identical to TRBD1. The material sequenced was PBMCs. The origin of this receptor is a female donor in good health and CMV-seronegative. CDR3 loop: CASSWDRGVSYEQYF. In nucleotides, the CDR3 is TGTGCCAGCAGCTGGGACAGGGGAGTCTCCTACGAGCAGTACTTC.